In this sample, the clone carrying this T cell receptor beta chain turned up many times. The antigen is undetermined. From germline, CDR1 is LGHNA and CDR2 YSLEER. The CDR3 has 14 amino acids. V lost 0 bases to trimming and J lost 8 bases, with 13 bases between them. Whole blood that had not been fractionated was the source of extracted total RNA. The sample comes from a study of human T cells and chemical hapten exposure. Study background: Per-sample TCR yield variation was attributed mainly to small pooled library volume differences. The study, taken as a whole, reports: TCRs whose frequency exceeded 1 in 1000 remained the same following DPC sensitization.

Original methodology: Sample TCR totals centred on a median of around 95,000, ranging 23,224 to 690,600. TCRdb independently ran MiXCR on the 5' RACE reads; one entry per CDR3 protein. For this entry, the V and J calls and clone size follow TCRdb and not the study's own pipeline. The sample carries about 140,000 distinct CDR3 sequences, around 4% recorded once. The sequence was obtained from a female donor in good health. V and J are TRBV4-3 and TRBJ1-2; the D is unclear. CDR3 in DNA: TGCGCCAGCAGCCAAGATCAATTGCCGCAGGGCTACACCTTC. Translating it yields CASSQDQLPQGYTF.